This TCR beta chain was recovered during a study of shared clonotypes between healthy human individuals. The CDR3 runs to 14 residues. CDR1 SGHVS and CDR2 FNYEAQ come from the germline V gene. The V end was cut by 4 bases, the J end by 2 bases, with 12 bases between. Generated by immunoSEQ multiplex PCR, the TCRdb table keeps only in-frame clones and is missing some. The sample holds about 870,000 clones, nearly 95% seen once. As defined, naive CD8 cells were CD45RO-negative and positively selected for CCR7, with terminally differentiated effector memory CD45RA+ cells excluded. The chain has TRBV7-6 and TRBJ2-7, with D possibly matching TRBD1 (6 bases). The material sequenced was naive CD8+ T cells sorted from blood. This sequence was found in a man aged 25-40 years in good health. CDR3 region: CASSSRDTTYEQYF. The CDR3 DNA follows: TGTGCCAGCAGCTCCCGGGACACAACCTACGAGCAGTACTTC.